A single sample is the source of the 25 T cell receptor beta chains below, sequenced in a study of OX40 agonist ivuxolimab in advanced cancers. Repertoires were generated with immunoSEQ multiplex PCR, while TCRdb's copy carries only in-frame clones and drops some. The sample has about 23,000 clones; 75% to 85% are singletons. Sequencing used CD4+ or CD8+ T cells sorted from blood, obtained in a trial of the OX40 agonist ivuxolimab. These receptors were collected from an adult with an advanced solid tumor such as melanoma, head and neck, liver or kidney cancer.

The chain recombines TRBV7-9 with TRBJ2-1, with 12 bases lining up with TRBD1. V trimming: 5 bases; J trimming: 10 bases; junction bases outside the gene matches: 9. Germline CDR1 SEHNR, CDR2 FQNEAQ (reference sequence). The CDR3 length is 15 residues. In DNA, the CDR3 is TGTGCCAGCAGCGCCGGGACAGGGGGCCAGCGGGAGCAGTTCTTC. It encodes CASSAGTGGQREQFF.

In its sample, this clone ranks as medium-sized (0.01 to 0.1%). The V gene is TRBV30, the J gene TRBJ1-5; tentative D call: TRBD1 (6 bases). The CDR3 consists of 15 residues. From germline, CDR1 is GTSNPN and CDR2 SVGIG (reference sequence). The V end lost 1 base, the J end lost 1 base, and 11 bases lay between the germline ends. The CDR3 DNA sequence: TGTGCCTGGAGTGCCAGGGGATCCAGCAATCAGCCCCAGCATTTT. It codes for CAWSARGSSNQPQHF. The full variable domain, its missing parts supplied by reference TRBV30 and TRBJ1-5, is SQTIHQWPATLVQPVGSPLSLECTVEGTSNPNLYWYRQAAGRGLQLLFYSVGIGQISSEVPQNLSASRPQDRQFILSSKKLLLSDSGFYLCAWSARGSSNQPQHFGDGTRLSIL.

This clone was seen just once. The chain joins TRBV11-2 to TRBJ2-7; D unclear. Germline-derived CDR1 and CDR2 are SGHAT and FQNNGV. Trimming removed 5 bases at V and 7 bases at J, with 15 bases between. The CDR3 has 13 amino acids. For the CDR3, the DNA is TGTGCCAGCAGCCGATCCCACGGCGTGGAGCAGTACTTC. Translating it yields CASSRSHGVEQYF.

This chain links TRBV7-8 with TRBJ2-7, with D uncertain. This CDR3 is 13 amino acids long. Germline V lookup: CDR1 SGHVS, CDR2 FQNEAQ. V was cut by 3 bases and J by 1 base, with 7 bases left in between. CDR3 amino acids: CASSFAGSYEQYF. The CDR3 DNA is TGTGCCAGCAGCTTTGCAGGTTCCTACGAGCAGTACTTC.

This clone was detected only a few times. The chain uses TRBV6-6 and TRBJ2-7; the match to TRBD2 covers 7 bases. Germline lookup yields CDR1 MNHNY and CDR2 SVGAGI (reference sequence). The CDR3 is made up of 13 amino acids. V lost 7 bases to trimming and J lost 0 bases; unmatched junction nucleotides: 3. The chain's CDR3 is CASIRGVSYEQYF. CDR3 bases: TGTGCCAGCATTCGGGGGGTCTCCTACGAGCAGTACTTC.

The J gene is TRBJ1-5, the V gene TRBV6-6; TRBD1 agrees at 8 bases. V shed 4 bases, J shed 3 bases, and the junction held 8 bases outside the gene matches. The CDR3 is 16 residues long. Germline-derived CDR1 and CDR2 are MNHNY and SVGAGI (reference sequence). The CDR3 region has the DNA TGTGCCAGCAGTTCCACCACGACAGGGGTCAATCAGCCCCAGCATTTT. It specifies CASSSTTTGVNQPQHF.

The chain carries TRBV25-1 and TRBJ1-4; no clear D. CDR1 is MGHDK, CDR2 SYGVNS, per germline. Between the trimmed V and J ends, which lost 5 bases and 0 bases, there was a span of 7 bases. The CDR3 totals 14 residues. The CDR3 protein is CASSRVATNEKLFF. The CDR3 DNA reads TGTGCCAGCAGTAGAGTTGCAACTAATGAAAAACTGTTTTTT. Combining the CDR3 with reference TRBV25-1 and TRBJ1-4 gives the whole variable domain EADIYQTPRYLVIGTGKKITLECSQTMGHDKMYWYQQDPGMELHLIHYSYGVNSTEKGDLSSESTVSRIRTEHFPLTLESARPSHTSQYLCASSRVATNEKLFFGSGTQLSVL.

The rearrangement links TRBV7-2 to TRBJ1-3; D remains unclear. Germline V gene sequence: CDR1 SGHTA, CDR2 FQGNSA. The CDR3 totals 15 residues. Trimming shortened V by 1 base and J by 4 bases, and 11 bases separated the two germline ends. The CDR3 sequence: CASSLDRNPGNTIYF. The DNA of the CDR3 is TGTGCCAGCAGCTTAGACAGAAACCCCGGAAACACCATATATTTT.

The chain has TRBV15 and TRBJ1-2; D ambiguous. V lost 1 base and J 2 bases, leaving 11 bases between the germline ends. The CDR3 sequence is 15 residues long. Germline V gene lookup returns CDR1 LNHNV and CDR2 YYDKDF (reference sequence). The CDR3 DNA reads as TGTGCCACCAGCAGAGGTGGGTCTGGGAACTATGGCTACACCTTC. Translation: CATSRGGSGNYGYTF.

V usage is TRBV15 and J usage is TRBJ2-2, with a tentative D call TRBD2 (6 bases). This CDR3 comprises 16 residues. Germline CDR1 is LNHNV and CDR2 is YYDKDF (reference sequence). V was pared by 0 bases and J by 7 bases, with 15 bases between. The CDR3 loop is CATSREAGRRGGELFF. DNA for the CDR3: TGTGCCACCAGCAGAGAGGCAGGGAGGAGGGGCGGGGAGCTGTTTTTT.

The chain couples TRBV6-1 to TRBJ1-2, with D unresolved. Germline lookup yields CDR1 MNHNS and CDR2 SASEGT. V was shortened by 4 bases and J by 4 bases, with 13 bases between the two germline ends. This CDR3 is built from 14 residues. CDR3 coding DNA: TGTGCCAGCAGTGCTGGCACGGGCATCTATGGCTACACCTTC. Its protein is CASSAGTGIYGYTF.

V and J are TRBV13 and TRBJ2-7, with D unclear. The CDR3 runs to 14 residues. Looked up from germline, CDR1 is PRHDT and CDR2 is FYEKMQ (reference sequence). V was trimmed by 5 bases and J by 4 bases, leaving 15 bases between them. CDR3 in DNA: TGTGCCAGCAGCGCGGAGAAAGGGTTATACGAGCAGTACTTC. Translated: CASSAEKGLYEQYF.

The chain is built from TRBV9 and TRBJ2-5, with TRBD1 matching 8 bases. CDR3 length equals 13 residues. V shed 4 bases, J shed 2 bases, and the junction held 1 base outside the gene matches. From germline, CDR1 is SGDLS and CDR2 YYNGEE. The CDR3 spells CASSYRGQETQYF. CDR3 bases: TGTGCCAGCAGCTACAGGGGGCAAGAGACCCAGTACTTC. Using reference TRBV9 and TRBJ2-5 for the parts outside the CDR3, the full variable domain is DSGVTQTPKHLITATGQRVTLRCSPRSGDLSVYWYQQSLDQGLQFLIQYYNGEERAKGNILERFSAQQFPDLHSELNLSSLELGDSALYFCASSYRGQETQYFGPGTRLLVL.

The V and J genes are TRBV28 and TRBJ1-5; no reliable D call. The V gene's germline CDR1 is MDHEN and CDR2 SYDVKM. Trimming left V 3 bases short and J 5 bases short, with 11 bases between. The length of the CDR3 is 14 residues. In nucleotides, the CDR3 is TGTGCCAGCAGTTTTATAAGGGATCATCAGCCCCAGCATTTT. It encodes CASSFIRDHQPQHF.

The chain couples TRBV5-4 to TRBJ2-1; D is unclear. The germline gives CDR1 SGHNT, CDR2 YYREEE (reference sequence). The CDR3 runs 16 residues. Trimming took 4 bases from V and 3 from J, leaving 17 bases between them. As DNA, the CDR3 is TGTGCCAGCAGCAAAGGCGGTGAGCTTGGCTACAATGAGCAGTTCTTC. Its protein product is CASSKGGELGYNEQFF.

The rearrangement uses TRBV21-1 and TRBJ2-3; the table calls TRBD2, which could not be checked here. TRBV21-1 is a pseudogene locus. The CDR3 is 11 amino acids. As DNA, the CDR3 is TGTGCCAGCAGCATTGACCCAAGCGCGTATTTT. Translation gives CASSIDPSAYF.

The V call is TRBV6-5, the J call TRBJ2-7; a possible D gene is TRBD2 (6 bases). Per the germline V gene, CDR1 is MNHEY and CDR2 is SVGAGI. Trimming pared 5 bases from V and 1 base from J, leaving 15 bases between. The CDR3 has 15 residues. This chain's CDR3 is CASSASGDGSYEQYF. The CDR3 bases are TGTGCCAGCAGTGCCTCGGGAGACGGGTCCTACGAGCAGTACTTC.

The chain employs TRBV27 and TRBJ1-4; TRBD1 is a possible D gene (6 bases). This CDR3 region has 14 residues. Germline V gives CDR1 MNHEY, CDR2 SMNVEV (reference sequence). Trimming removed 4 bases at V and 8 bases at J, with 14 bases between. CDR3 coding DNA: TGTGCCAGCAGTTCGAAAACAGGGAGAGAAAAACTGTTTTTT. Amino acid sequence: CASSSKTGREKLFF.

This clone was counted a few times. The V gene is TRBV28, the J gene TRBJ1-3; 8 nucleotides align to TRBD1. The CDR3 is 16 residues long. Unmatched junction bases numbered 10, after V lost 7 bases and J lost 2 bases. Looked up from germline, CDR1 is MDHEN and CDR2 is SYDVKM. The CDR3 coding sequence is TGTGCCAGCAACAGGGGGGGGGTCGCAACTGGAAACACCATATATTTT. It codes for CASNRGGVATGNTIYF.

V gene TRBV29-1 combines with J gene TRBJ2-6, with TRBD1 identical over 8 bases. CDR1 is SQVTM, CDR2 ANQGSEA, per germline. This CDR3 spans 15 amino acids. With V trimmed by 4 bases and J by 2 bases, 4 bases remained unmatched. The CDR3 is CSVAQGATGANVLTF. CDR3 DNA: TGCAGCGTTGCTCAGGGGGCAACTGGGGCCAACGTCCTGACTTTC.

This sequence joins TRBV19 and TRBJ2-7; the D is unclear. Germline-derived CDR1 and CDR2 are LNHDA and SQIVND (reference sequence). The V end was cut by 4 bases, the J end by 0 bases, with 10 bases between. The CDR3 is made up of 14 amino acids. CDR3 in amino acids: CASSTQPSSYEQYF. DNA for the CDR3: TGTGCCAGTAGTACCCAGCCCAGCTCCTACGAGCAGTACTTC.

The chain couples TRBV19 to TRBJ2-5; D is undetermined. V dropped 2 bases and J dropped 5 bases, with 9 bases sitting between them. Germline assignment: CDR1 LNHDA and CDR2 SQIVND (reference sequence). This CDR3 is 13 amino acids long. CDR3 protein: CASSIWHYETQYF. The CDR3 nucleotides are TGTGCCAGTAGTATATGGCACTATGAGACCCAGTACTTC.

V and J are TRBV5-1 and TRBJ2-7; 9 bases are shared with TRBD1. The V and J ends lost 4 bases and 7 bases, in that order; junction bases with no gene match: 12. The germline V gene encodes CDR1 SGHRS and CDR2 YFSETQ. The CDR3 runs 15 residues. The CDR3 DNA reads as TGCGCCAGCAGCGAAGGACAGGGGCCGTCGGAAGAGCAGTACTTC. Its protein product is CASSEGQGPSEEQYF.

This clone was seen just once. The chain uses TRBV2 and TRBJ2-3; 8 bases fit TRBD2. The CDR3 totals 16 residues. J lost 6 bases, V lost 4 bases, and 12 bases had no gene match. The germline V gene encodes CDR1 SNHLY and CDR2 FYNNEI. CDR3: CASSGGFAGGGDTQYF. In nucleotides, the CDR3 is TGTGCCAGCAGTGGAGGGTTTGCGGGAGGCGGGGATACGCAGTATTTT.

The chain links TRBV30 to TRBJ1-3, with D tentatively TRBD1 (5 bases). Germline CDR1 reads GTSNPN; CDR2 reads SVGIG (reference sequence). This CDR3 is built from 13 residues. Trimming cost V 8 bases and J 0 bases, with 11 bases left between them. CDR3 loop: CARGLPSGNTIYF. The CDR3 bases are TGTGCCCGGGGGTTACCCTCTGGAAACACCATATATTTT. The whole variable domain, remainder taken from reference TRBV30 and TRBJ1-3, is SQTIHQWPATLVQPVGSPLSLECTVEGTSNPNLYWYRQAAGRGLQLLFYSVGIGQISSEVPQNLSASRPQDRQFILSSKKLLLSDSGFYLCARGLPSGNTIYFGEGSWLTVV.